Below are 22 T cell receptor beta chains sequenced from a single sample in a study of CD8 T cells in ankylosing spondylitis. Via MiXCR, TCRdb re-called the 5' RACE reads, giving one row per CDR3 protein. The sample has 200,000 to 300,000 distinct CDR3 sequences, roughly a tenth seen once. The sequenced sample was blood, either unsorted or a sorted T cell fraction (not recorded which). These receptor sequences come from a male donor with ankylosing spondylitis or in good health (not recorded which).

This clonotype was picked up many times. V and J are TRBV27 and TRBJ1-2, with D possibly matching TRBD1 (6 bases). Trimming removed 1 base at V and 10 bases at J, with 13 bases between. The CDR3 runs to 13 residues. Germline loops: CDR1 MNHEY, CDR2 SMNVEV (reference sequence). As DNA, the CDR3 is TGTGCCAGCAGTTTATGGGTGGGGGGCGACTACACCTTC. It yields the protein CASSLWVGGDYTF.

Ten or more counts support this clonotype. The DNA for the CDR3 is TGTGCCAGCAGCCCCCTAAACCGACAGGGCGCGTACGAGCAGTACTTC. Its protein is CASSPLNRQGAYEQYF. The genes are TRBV11-2 and TRBJ2-7, with TRBD1 matching over 7 bases. Germline assignment: CDR1 SGHAT and CDR2 FQNNGV. V was pared by 5 bases and J by 4 bases, with 14 bases of the junction left unmatched. The CDR3 extends over 16 amino acids.

Many counts were recorded for this clonotype. The J gene is TRBJ2-1, the V gene TRBV4-1; D is unresolved. Trimming cost V 3 bases and J 5 bases, with 8 bases left between them. Germline CDR1 MGHRA, CDR2 YSYEKL. This CDR3 comprises 13 residues. DNA for the CDR3: TGCGCCAGCAGCCAGGCCGGACACAATGAGCAGTTCTTC. Translating gives CASSQAGHNEQFF.

This clonotype came up many times. The chain recombines TRBV5-1 with TRBJ2-4; 7 nucleotides agree with TRBD2. Losses at the gene ends were 0 bases for V and 5 bases for J; bases not matched to a gene: 2. The germline gives CDR1 SGHRS, CDR2 YFSETQ. The CDR3 contains 14 residues. CDR3 sequence: CASSLGLAENIQYF. In nucleotides, the CDR3 is TGCGCCAGCAGCTTGGGGCTAGCGGAAAACATTCAGTACTTC.

This clonotype came up many times. V and J are TRBV20-1 and TRBJ2-7, with TRBD2 as a possible D gene (7 bases). The CDR3 runs 13 residues. From germline, CDR1 is DFQATT and CDR2 SNEGSKA (reference sequence). V gave up 4 bases and J gave up 5 bases, with 15 bases separating them. For the CDR3, the DNA is TGCAGTGCTAATCGACAGGCGGGGGACGAGCAGTACTTC. Protein product: CSANRQAGDEQYF.

A word on this clonotype: A single base separates this from a much larger clone, so it may be a read error. The gene calls are TRBV12-3 or TRBV12-4 and TRBJ2-1; D may be TRBD2 (6 bases). The CDR3 is made up of 11 amino acids. The CDR3 reads CASTSDNKQFF. The DNA for the CDR3 is TGTGCCAGCACTAGCGACAATAAGCAGTTCTTC.

This clonotype occurred a few times. The V call is TRBV3-1, the J call TRBJ1-2, with TRBD1 as a possible D gene (5 bases). CDR1 is LGHDT, CDR2 YNNKEL, per germline (reference sequence). The V end lost 6 bases, the J end lost 4 bases, and 15 bases lay between the germline ends. This CDR3 region has 14 residues. In DNA, the CDR3 is TGTGCCAGCAGACCTCTTAGGGGAGGCTATGGCTACACCTTC. This gives the protein CASRPLRGGYGYTF. The entire variable domain, with the rest obtained from reference TRBV3-1 and TRBJ1-2, is as follows: DTAVSQTPKYLVTQMGNDKSIKCEQNLGHDTMYWYKQDSKKFLKIMFSYNNKELIINETVPNRFSPKSPDKAHLNLHINSLELGDSAVYFCASRPLRGGYGYTFGSGTRLTVV.

The chain couples TRBV5-1 to TRBJ2-5; possibly TRBD2 for D (6 bases). Trimming cost V 4 bases and J 2 bases, with 12 bases left between them. The CDR3 is 14 residues long. Germline lookup yields CDR1 SGHRS and CDR2 YFSETQ. In nucleotides, the CDR3 is TGCGCCAGCAGCGGAGGGGCCCTTCAAGAGACCCAGTACTTC. Encoded protein: CASSGGALQETQYF.

V is TRBV28 and J is TRBJ2-1; D unclear. Germline lookup yields CDR1 MDHEN and CDR2 SYDVKM. The CDR3 runs to 11 residues. V was pared by 6 bases and J by 5 bases, with 5 bases between. The DNA for the CDR3 is TGTGCCAGCAGATGGAACAATGAGCAGTTCTTC. Amino acid sequence: CASRWNNEQFF.

This clonotype was detected a few times. V gene TRBV20-1 combines with J gene TRBJ2-1; 11 nucleotides align to TRBD2. CDR1 DFQATT and CDR2 SNEGSKA come from the germline V gene (reference sequence). Trimming took 5 bases from V and 4 from J; bases not matched to a gene: 7. This CDR3 has 15 residues. As DNA, the CDR3 is TGCAGTGCTTTCACCGGGACTAGCGGTTACAATGAGCAGTTCTTC. This encodes CSAFTGTSGYNEQFF.

This clonotype was observed at least ten times. This sequence joins TRBV29-1 and TRBJ2-3; TRBD1 aligns across 9 bases. Germline CDR1 is SQVTM and CDR2 is ANQGSEA. Trimming removed 6 bases from V and 1 base from J; junction bases left unmatched: 2. This CDR3 has 13 residues. The CDR3 sequence is CSVTGGRTDTQYF. Written as DNA, the CDR3 is TGCAGCGTCACAGGGGGCCGCACAGATACGCAGTATTTT.

Many counts were recorded for this clonotype. This chain connects TRBV7-2 to TRBJ1-2; D ambiguous. Germline V gene lookup returns CDR1 SGHTA and CDR2 FQGNSA. The CDR3 extends over 15 amino acids. V was clipped by 5 bases and J by 4 bases, with 17 bases between them. The CDR3 reads CASSAYSGGSYGYTF. The DNA of the CDR3 is TGTGCCAGCAGCGCCTACTCCGGTGGTTCCTATGGCTACACCTTC. The full variable domain, in which reference TRBV7-2 and TRBJ1-2 provide the parts outside the CDR3, is GAGVSQSPSNKVTEKGKDVELRCDPISGHTALYWYRQSLGQGLEFLIYFQGNSAPDKSGLPSDRFSAERTGGSVSTLTIQRTQQEDSAVYLCASSAYSGGSYGYTFGSGTRLTVV.

The sample holds a few counts of this clonotype. The chain carries TRBV4-1 and TRBJ1-2; tentative D call: TRBD1 (5 bases). CDR1 is MGHRA, CDR2 YSYEKL, per germline. V shed 1 base and J shed 4 bases, with 7 bases lying between them. This CDR3 comprises 13 residues. The CDR3 bases are TGCGCCAGCAGCCAAGGCGGGGGCTATGGCTACACCTTC. Protein product: CASSQGGGYGYTF.

This clonotype was recorded many times. The gene calls are TRBV20-1 and TRBJ2-5, with 7 nucleotides matching TRBD2. There are 14 residues in the CDR3. The germline V gene encodes CDR1 DFQATT and CDR2 SNEGSKA (reference sequence). With 3 bases clipped from V and 0 bases from J, the junction kept 4 bases outside the gene matches. CDR3 nucleotides: TGCAGTGCTAGGTCTAGCGGACACCAAGAGACCCAGTACTTC. It specifies CSARSSGHQETQYF.

The CDR3 sequence is CASSHGVRSTGELFF. For the CDR3, the DNA is TGTGCCAGCAGCCATGGGGTCAGGTCCACCGGGGAGCTGTTTTTT. The V and J genes are TRBV5-6 and TRBJ2-2; no firm D call. The CDR3 is 15 residues long. In germline, CDR1 is SGHDT, CDR2 YYEEEE. The germline V and J ends were trimmed by 4 bases and 4 bases, with 14 bases remaining between them.

In this sample, this clonotype turned up many times. V gene TRBV5-1 combines with J gene TRBJ1-5; D remains ambiguous. Germline CDR1 is SGHRS and CDR2 is YFSETQ. The V end was cut by 2 bases, the J end by 4 bases, with 7 bases between. This CDR3 is 13 amino acids long. As DNA, the CDR3 is TGCGCCAGCAGCTTTGTGGGGAATCAGCCCCAGCATTTT. Translated: CASSFVGNQPQHF.

This chain links TRBV18 with TRBJ1-1; perhaps TRBD1 as D (6 bases). Germline V gene data show CDR1 as KGHSH and CDR2 as LQKENI. This CDR3 is built from 16 residues. Trimming cost V 3 bases and J 0 bases, with 14 bases left between them. The CDR3 sequence: CASSPGAGEMNTEAFF. CDR3 DNA sequence: TGTGCCAGCTCACCCGGGGCAGGGGAGATGAACACTGAAGCTTTCTTT.

V usage is TRBV3-1 and J usage is TRBJ1-2, with D maybe TRBD1 (5 bases). V lost 0 bases and J lost 5, with 13 bases in between. Germline-derived CDR1 and CDR2 are LGHDT and YNNKEL (reference sequence). CDR3 length: 15 residues. DNA for the CDR3: TGTGCCAGCAGCCAAGATGGAGGGACGGTTTATGGCTACACCTTC. As protein: CASSQDGGTVYGYTF. Supplemented by reference TRBV3-1 and TRBJ1-2, the full variable domain reads DTAVSQTPKYLVTQMGNDKSIKCEQNLGHDTMYWYKQDSKKFLKIMFSYNNKELIINETVPNRFSPKSPDKAHLNLHINSLELGDSAVYFCASSQDGGTVYGYTFGSGTRLTVV.

In its sample, this clonotype was seen a few times. The chain couples TRBV5-1 to TRBJ2-3; TRBD1 might be the D (5 bases). Germline V gene sequence: CDR1 SGHRS, CDR2 YFSETQ. There are 16 residues in the CDR3. V was cut by 0 bases and J by 2 bases, with 13 bases left in between. The CDR3: CASSLEGMGLTDTQYF. In nucleotides, the CDR3 is TGCGCCAGCAGCTTGGAGGGGATGGGGCTCACAGATACGCAGTATTTT.

This clonotype was seen more than once but under ten times. V usage is TRBV12-3 or TRBV12-4 and J usage is TRBJ2-2, with no clear D. The CDR3 is 15 residues long. Trimming stripped 6 bases from V and 3 bases from J, with 14 bases between. As DNA, the CDR3 is TGTGCCAGCAGATTCTCGGCGGTGGACACCGGGGAGCTGTTTTTT. Residues: CASRFSAVDTGELFF.

In its sample, this clonotype was seen many times. The chain employs TRBV5-5 and TRBJ2-1, with 8 bases matching TRBD1. J was trimmed by 0 bases and V by 3 bases; bases with no gene match: 2. Germline CDR1 SGHKS, CDR2 YYEKEE (reference sequence). The CDR3 has 15 amino acids. The CDR3 loop reads CASSWDRSSYNEQFF. In DNA, the CDR3 is TGTGCCAGCAGCTGGGACAGGAGCTCCTACAATGAGCAGTTCTTC.

The chain carries TRBV29-1 and TRBJ1-2, with D tentatively TRBD1 (5 bases). The CDR3 sequence is 11 residues long. CDR1 SQVTM and CDR2 ANQGSEA come from the germline V gene. Between the trimmed V and J ends, which lost 4 bases and 8 bases, there was a span of 11 bases. The CDR3 loop reads CSVGGEWGYTF. CDR3 nucleotide sequence: TGCAGCGTTGGAGGGGAATGGGGCTACACCTTC.